The T cell receptor beta chain described here comes from a study of metastatic and nonmetastatic thyroid tumors (dated by TCRdb to between 2020 and 2021). Study-level background: For patients with malignant and with benign thyroid disease, the researchers compared repertoires between peripheral blood samples and tumor or nodule tissue samples. The paper as a whole reports these results and caveats: TCR beta diversity was reported as significantly higher in malignant tumors than in benign nodules, in both blood and tumor samples.

Trimming removed 4 bases from V and 2 bases from J, leaving 6 bases between the germline ends. Inclusive of the bounding cysteine and phenylalanine, the CDR3 is 13 residues long. Only the CDR3 part of the read is kept: 39 bases, read in frame from the first base. CDR1 LNHDA and CDR2 SQIVND were looked up in the germline V gene (reference sequence). This clone was detected ten times or more. There is no known antigen for this receptor. The record has no base qualities; no much larger clone is one base away. No patient had received any treatment before thyroid surgery. Using T-cell receptor beta sequencing, the researchers looked back retrospectively at clinical samples from patients, gathered between the early 2010s and the late 2010s. Preparation of the library involved PCR. Sequenced using an Illumina HiSeq 4000. High-throughput sequencing was used to profile the CDR3 region of the TCR beta-chain in every patient. In the authors' own workflow: Drawing on CDR3 differences between clinicopathological groups, the researchers built a classifier meant to tell apart patients with distant-metastatic papillary thyroid cancer. The Shannon index was used to assess repertoire diversity, and the Morisita-Horn index was used to assess tumor-blood repertoire similarity. TCRdb reworked the public reads: Q25 trimming with fastp, MiXCR clone assembly, productive beta chains retained. TCRdb, rather than the study authors, made the V and J calls. The sample table contains 34,000 or so clones; only one count was recorded for over 15% of them. The ten most abundant clones make up 3% to 4% of the sample.

Input material: blood. The sequence was collected from a female donor with papillary thyroid cancer or a benign thyroid nodule (not recorded which). Some clones in this sample may be carry-over from other donors' samples. This chain is built from TRBV19 and TRBJ1-5, with TRBD1 perhaps the D gene, on 5 matching bases. The nucleotide sequence reads as follows: TGTGCCAGTAGTACGACAGGCAATCAGCCCCAGCATTTT. Its translation reads: CASSTTGNQPQHF.